This record concerns one T cell receptor (beta chain) sequence. These data come from a study of T cell changes during pregnancy in multiple sclerosis. Only in-frame clones appear in the TCRdb table, and some are missing; sequencing was by immunoSEQ multiplex PCR. Of under 65,000 clones listed, over 85% are singletons. This CDR3 contains 13 residues. With V trimmed by 5 bases and J by 0 bases, 1 base remained unmatched. Germline V CDR1 and CDR2: SEHNR, FQNEAQ (reference sequence). The specimen comprised peripheral blood, sampled in the first trimester of pregnancy. The rearrangement uses TRBV7-9 and TRBJ2-7; TRBD1 aligns across 7 bases. This clonotype originated in a female donor in good health, enrolled as a control in a pregnancy study. CDR3 nucleotide sequence: TGTGCCAGCAGCCACAGGGGCTCCTACGAGCAGTACTTC. Protein sequence: CASSHRGSYEQYF.